A single sample gave rise to the 30 T cell receptor beta chains below, sequenced in a study of T-cell reconstitution after alpha-beta-depleted transplantation in children (dated by TCRdb to 2015 to 2016). Library generation was performed with PCR. The run used an Illumina HiSeq 2500. Molecular barcoding was employed in the preparation of TCR libraries, with unique molecular identifiers being used to normalize TCRbeta repertoire quantification. The public reads were run again by TCRdb, first through fastp at Q25 and then through MiXCR, and only productive beta chains were kept. Rows are combined by CDR3 protein, so each entry shows the most common genes and DNA. Present in this sample are some 490,000 distinct CDR3 sequences, approximately 12% of which were seen just once. The ten largest clones add up to about 6% of the sample. The source was PBMCs from the stem cell graft donor, collected from the stem cell graft. These receptors were taken from a human donor who donated a stem cell graft to a child with combined immunodeficiency.

As DNA, the CDR3 is TGTGCCAGCAGCCTTCAGGGGGTGGTCTACAATGAGCAGTTCTTC. Protein product: CASSLQGVVYNEQFF. The rearrangement joins TRBV12-3 or TRBV12-4 to TRBJ2-1; TRBD1 aligns across 7 bases. Losses at the gene ends were 6 bases for V and 3 bases for J; bases not matched to a gene: 8. The length of the CDR3 is 15 residues.

This clonotype was found many times. The V gene is TRBV6-5, the J gene TRBJ1-2; no reliable D call. Germline V gene lookup returns CDR1 MNHEY and CDR2 SVGAGI. V lost 4 bases to trimming and J lost 0 bases, with 9 bases between them. The CDR3 has 14 residues. CDR3 sequence: CASSSQSANYGYTF. CDR3 DNA sequence: TGTGCCAGCAGTTCCCAAAGTGCTAACTATGGCTACACCTTC.

This clonotype was found a few times. This chain joins TRBV7-8 and TRBJ2-7, with D hard to call. This CDR3 has 17 residues. V lost 4 bases and J lost 0, with 19 bases in between. CDR1 and CDR2 (germline): SGHVS, FQNEAQ. CDR3 nucleotides: TGTGCCAGCAGCTCAACTCGACTCCCAGGAAGCTCCTACGAGCAGTACTTC. It codes for CASSSTRLPGSSYEQYF.

The gene calls are TRBV4-2 and TRBJ2-7; a weak D match, TRBD1 (6 bases). The CDR3 consists of 13 residues. Germline V gene data show CDR1 as LGHNA and CDR2 as YNFKEQ. V lost 2 bases and J 4 bases, leaving 9 bases between the germline ends. Here the CDR3 DNA reads TGTGCCAGCAGCCAAACACAGGGATACGAGCAGTACTTC. As protein: CASSQTQGYEQYF.

V and J are TRBV10-3 and TRBJ2-4; D call uncertain. Germline V gene data show CDR1 as ENHRY and CDR2 as SYGVKD. V gave up 6 bases and J gave up 0 bases, with 0 bases separating them. This CDR3 has 11 amino acids. CDR3 loop: CAIRAKNIQYF. The CDR3 nucleotides are TGTGCCATCAGAGCCAAAAACATTCAGTACTTC.

This sequence joins TRBV19 and TRBJ2-7; the match to TRBD2 covers 9 bases. The ends lost 5 bases at V and 7 bases at J; junction bases unmatched: 15. This CDR3 spans 16 amino acids. Germline lookup yields CDR1 LNHDA and CDR2 SQIVND (reference sequence). In DNA form, the CDR3 reads TGTGCCAGTAGTGTAAAAGCGGGAGGCCGCTTTGGGGAGCAGTACTTC. This gives the protein CASSVKAGGRFGEQYF.

The rearrangement joins TRBV13 to TRBJ2-7; weak D call: TRBD2 (5 bases). V was trimmed by 4 bases and J by 6 bases, leaving 13 bases between them. Germline V gene sequence: CDR1 PRHDT, CDR2 FYEKMQ (reference sequence). The CDR3 runs to 13 residues. DNA of the CDR3: TGTGCCAGCAGCTCGACCTCGGAGGCCGAGCAGTACTTC. Amino acids: CASSSTSEAEQYF.

This clonotype was counted between two and nine times. The chain has TRBV6-2 or TRBV6-3 and TRBJ2-7; 9 nucleotides align to TRBD1. The CDR3 is 14 residues long. Germline V CDR1 and CDR2: MNHEY, SVGEGT. V gave up 5 bases and J gave up 3 bases; unmatched junction bases: 5. The CDR3 region has the DNA TGTGCCAGCAGTAAGGGACAGGGACGCTACGAGCAGTACTTC. Translated: CASSKGQGRYEQYF.

This sequence joins TRBV5-5 and TRBJ2-3; the match to TRBD1 covers 10 bases. Germline assignment: CDR1 SGHKS and CDR2 YYEKEE (reference sequence). V was clipped by 3 bases and J by 2 bases; unmatched bases: 3. The CDR3 runs to 15 residues. Here the CDR3 reads CASSWGTGDTDTQYF. In DNA form, the CDR3 reads TGTGCCAGCAGCTGGGGGACAGGGGACACAGATACGCAGTATTTT.

Many counts were recorded for this clonotype. The rearrangement uses TRBV5-4 and TRBJ1-4, with 9 nucleotides matching TRBD1. The V segment lost 0 bases and the J segment 4 bases; nucleotides outside the gene matches: 7. The germline V gene has CDR1 SGHNT and CDR2 YYREEE (reference sequence). The CDR3 totals 17 residues. CDR3 protein: CASSLEQGASVNEKLFF. The DNA for the CDR3 is TGTGCCAGCAGCTTGGAACAGGGGGCTAGTGTTAATGAAAAACTGTTTTTT.

In its sample, this clonotype was seen many times. Here the CDR3 DNA reads TGCGCCAGCAGCTTGGGGACGGCTCAAGAGACCCAGTACTTC. It is translated as CASSLGTAQETQYF. The chain links TRBV5-1 to TRBJ2-5; D is unresolved. The V end was cut by 0 bases, the J end by 2 bases, with 8 bases between. Germline-derived CDR1 and CDR2 are SGHRS and YFSETQ. The CDR3 spans 14 residues.

The chain is built from TRBV10-3 and TRBJ1-2; D ambiguous. Germline V gene data show CDR1 as ENHRY and CDR2 as SYGVKD. V was shortened by 2 bases and J by 5 bases, with 9 bases between the two germline ends. The CDR3 contains 13 residues. The CDR3 protein is CAISEQVYYGYTF. The CDR3, as DNA: TGTGCCATCAGTGAGCAGGTTTATTATGGCTACACCTTC.

In the case of this clonotype: A single base separates this from a much larger clone, so it may be a read error. V is TRBV6-5 and J is TRBJ1-1; TRBD1 might be the D (5 bases). The CDR3 totals 13 residues. Germline assignment: CDR1 MNHEY and CDR2 SVGAGI. CDR3 coding DNA: TGTGCCACCAAAAGGGGAGTGAACACTGAAGCTTTGTTT. Its translation: CATKRGVNTEALF.

The chain carries TRBV3-1 and TRBJ2-3, with D tentatively TRBD1 or TRBD2 (5 bases each). V was pared by 3 bases and J by 2 bases, with 9 bases between. Germline-derived CDR1 and CDR2 are LGHDT and YNNKEL (reference sequence). This CDR3 spans 14 amino acids. CDR3 in amino acids: CASSQGRYTDTQYF. The DNA of the CDR3 is TGTGCCAGCAGCCAGGGACGGTACACAGATACGCAGTATTTT.

This clonotype came up a few times. This chain joins TRBV9 and TRBJ2-1; D possibly corresponds to TRBD2 (6 bases). Looked up from germline, CDR1 is SGDLS and CDR2 is YYNGEE. Trimming removed 0 bases from V and 5 bases from J, with 15 bases in between. The CDR3 has 16 amino acids. The CDR3: CASSVEDRRGNNEQFF. DNA of the CDR3: TGTGCCAGCAGCGTAGAGGATCGGCGGGGTAACAATGAGCAGTTCTTC. The full variable domain, completed using reference TRBV9 and TRBJ2-1, is DSGVTQTPKHLITATGQRVTLRCSPRSGDLSVYWYQQSLDQGLQFLIQYYNGEERAKGNILERFSAQQFPDLHSELNLSSLELGDSALYFCASSVEDRRGNNEQFFGPGTRLTVL.

The rearrangement joins TRBV20-1 to TRBJ2-3; 7 bases match TRBD2. The CDR3 totals 14 residues. The junction had 9 bases not matched to a gene; V was cut back by 5 bases and J by 4 bases. Germline V gene data show CDR1 as DFQATT and CDR2 as SNEGSKA (reference sequence). For the CDR3, the DNA is TGCAGTGCTCCTCTGCGGGAGTGGGCAGATACGCAGTATTTT. As protein: CSAPLREWADTQYF.

This clonotype is a singleton in its sample. A much larger clone differs from this one at a single base, so this may be a read error. Lacking the conserved final phenylalanine or tryptophan, this CDR3 likely reflects a read error. The gene calls are TRBV27 and TRBJ1-2; 8 bases match TRBD1. Per the germline V gene, CDR1 is MNHEY and CDR2 is SMNVEV (reference sequence). CDR3 length: 14 amino acids. The ends lost 5 bases at V and 4 bases at J; junction bases unmatched: 6. CDR3 coding DNA: TGTGCCAGCAGTCCGCGACAGGGGACCTATGGCTACACCTGC. This codes for CASSPRQGTYGYTC.

V is TRBV14 and J is TRBJ2-3, with D perhaps being TRBD1 or TRBD2 (6 bases each). The CDR3 extends over 17 amino acids. The V gene's germline CDR1 is SGHDN and CDR2 FVKESK. V was shortened by 2 bases and J by 1 base, with 16 bases between the two germline ends. As DNA, the CDR3 is TGTGCCAGCAGCCAAACGGGGGCTTGGGGACGCACAGATACGCAGTATTTT. Its protein is CASSQTGAWGRTDTQYF.

In this sample, this clonotype turned up many times. The chain employs TRBV7-3 and TRBJ2-3; possible D gene TRBD2, 7 bases. Germline lookup yields CDR1 SGHTA and CDR2 FQGTGA. This CDR3 comprises 14 residues. Trimming stripped 1 base from V and 7 bases from J, with 12 bases between. This chain's CDR3 is CASSLRGGGYTQYF. For the CDR3, the DNA is TGTGCCAGCAGCTTAAGGGGGGGCGGATATACGCAGTATTTT.

This clonotype was counted only a few times. The genes are TRBV12-3 or TRBV12-4 and TRBJ1-3; TRBD1 agrees at 8 bases. Trimming at V came to 6 bases and at J to 4 bases, leaving 2 bases not matched to a gene. This CDR3 has 13 residues. CDR3 in amino acids: CASSGTGGNTIYF. In DNA form, the CDR3 reads TGTGCCAGCAGCGGGACAGGAGGAAACACCATATATTTT.

The chain employs TRBV12-3 or TRBV12-4 and TRBJ2-7; perhaps TRBD2 as D (5 bases). The CDR3 loop spans 14 amino acids. V lost 5 bases and J lost 6, with 17 bases in between. The CDR3 DNA reads TGTGCCAGCAGTCTGCGGGCCACACGGGGCGAGCAGTACTTC. Translated: CASSLRATRGEQYF.

The CDR3 sequence: CASSYNRDYGYTF. CDR3 DNA: TGTGCCAGCAGTTACAACAGGGACTATGGCTACACCTTC. The chain recombines TRBV6-5 with TRBJ1-2; a possible D gene is TRBD1 (6 bases). In germline, CDR1 is MNHEY, CDR2 SVGAGI. Trimming removed 2 bases at V and 3 bases at J, with 7 bases between. This CDR3 comprises 13 residues.

This sequence joins TRBV29-1 and TRBJ2-5; 7 bases align to TRBD2. Trimming removed 6 bases from V and 2 bases from J; junction bases left unmatched: 6. The CDR3 runs to 13 residues. The germline CDR1 and CDR2 sequences are SQVTM and ANQGSEA. The CDR3 loop is CSVSQGLQETQYF. CDR3 sequence (DNA): TGCAGCGTCTCCCAGGGACTACAAGAGACCCAGTACTTC.

CDR3 in DNA: TGTGCCAGCAGCCCGCTCGCGGGGGGTAGCGGGGAGCTGTTTTTT. Encoded protein: CASSPLAGGSGELFF. The genes are TRBV12-3 or TRBV12-4 and TRBJ2-2; 8 bases map to TRBD2. V shed 6 bases, J shed 7 bases, and the junction held 10 bases outside the gene matches. The CDR3 is made up of 15 amino acids.

This clonotype was counted a few times. The chain combines TRBV28 with TRBJ2-1; D unclear. The germline V gene has CDR1 MDHEN and CDR2 SYDVKM. Trimming removed 7 bases from V and 5 bases from J, with 18 bases in between. The CDR3 runs to 15 residues. The CDR3 region has the DNA TGTGCCAGCAATCCTGCACCCAGCAGGAACAATGAGCAGTTCTTC. Translation: CASNPAPSRNNEQFF.

The V gene is TRBV30, the J gene TRBJ2-6; D is ambiguous. The CDR3 runs to 14 residues. CDR1 is GTSNPN, CDR2 SVGIG, per germline (reference sequence). CDR3 sequence reads: CALELGAGANVLTF. The CDR3 coding sequence is TGTGCACTGGAGCTGGGTGCTGGGGCCAACGTCCTGACTTTC. Looking up the rest from reference TRBV30 and TRBJ2-6 gives the full variable domain: SQTIHQWPATLVQPVGSPLSLECTVEGTSNPNLYWYRQAAGRGLQLLFYSVGIGQISSEVPQNLSASRPQDRQFILSSKKLLLSDSGFYLCALELGAGANVLTFGAGSRLTVL.

CDR3 sequence reads: CAWRALVAQGYTF. The DNA for the CDR3 is TGTGCCTGGAGAGCTCTGGTGGCCCAAGGCTACACCTTC. V is TRBV30 and J is TRBJ1-2; D not resolved. The CDR3 length is 13 residues. V lost 3 bases and J lost 8, with 16 bases in between. Germline CDR1 and CDR2: GTSNPN and SVGIG (reference sequence).

This clonotype was seen repeatedly, ten times or more. This chain connects TRBV6-5 to TRBJ1-6; 11 bases map to TRBD1. The CDR3 loop spans 15 amino acids. Germline V CDR1 and CDR2: MNHEY, SVGAGI. Unmatched junction bases numbered 10, after V lost 8 bases and J lost 10 bases. The CDR3 DNA reads as TGTGCCAGCGCAGGGGCGGGACAGGGGGGCTCACCCCTCCACTTT. It yields the protein CASAGAGQGGSPLHF.

This clonotype was counted only a few times. The chain has TRBV7-6 and TRBJ2-1, with 7 bases that match TRBD1. CDR1 SGHVS and CDR2 FNYEAQ come from the germline V gene. The V gene end was trimmed by 8 bases and the J gene end by 7 bases; junction bases not matched to a gene: 11. The CDR3 sequence is 14 residues long. The CDR3 DNA reads as TGTGCCAGCGGGTTACAGGGGTTAGTGAATGAGCAGTTCTTC. Protein sequence: CASGLQGLVNEQFF.

This clonotype was counted ten times or more. V is TRBV19 and J is TRBJ1-5, with 9 bases identical to TRBD1. The CDR3 covers 14 residues. V shed 10 bases, J shed 0 bases, and the junction held 4 bases outside the gene matches. The germline gives CDR1 LNHDA, CDR2 SQIVND (reference sequence). The CDR3 region is CATTDRGSNQPQHF. The CDR3, as DNA: TGTGCCACCACGGACAGGGGTAGCAATCAGCCCCAGCATTTT.